This T cell receptor beta chain comes out of a study of T cell responses to AZD1222 COVID-19 vaccine. Using immunoSEQ multiplex PCR, the repertoire was profiled, and TCRdb retains in-frame clones only, with some absent. Here the sample spans more than 140,000 clones, 70% to 90% being singletons. For this clone: Its antigen is not known.

V shed 3 bases and J shed 0 bases, with 8 bases lying between them. This CDR3 is 14 amino acids long. Germline loops: CDR1 SGHTA, CDR2 FQGNSA. Overall study findings and caveats: Only 5 or 6 people who got AZD1222 tested seropositive at baseline.

The sample in question was peripheral blood, obtained on day 0 of AZD1222 vaccination. V usage is TRBV7-2 and J usage is TRBJ1-1; no reliable D call. The TCR sequence derives from an adult in good health. The CDR3 protein is CASSLGGLNTEAFF. CDR3 DNA sequence: TGTGCCAGCAGCTTGGGAGGGCTGAACACTGAAGCTTTCTTT.